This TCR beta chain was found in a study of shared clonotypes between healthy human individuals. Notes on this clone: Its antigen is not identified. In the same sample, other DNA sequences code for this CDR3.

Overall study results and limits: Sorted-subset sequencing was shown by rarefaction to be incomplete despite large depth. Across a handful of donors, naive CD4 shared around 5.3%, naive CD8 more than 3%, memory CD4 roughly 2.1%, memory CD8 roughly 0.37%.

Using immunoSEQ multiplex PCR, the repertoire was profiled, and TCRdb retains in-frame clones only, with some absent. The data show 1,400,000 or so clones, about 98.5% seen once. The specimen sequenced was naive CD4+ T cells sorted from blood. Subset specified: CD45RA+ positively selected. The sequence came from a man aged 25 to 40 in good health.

In DNA, the CDR3 is TGCAGTGCGCGGAGGGTCGATACGCAGTATTTT. This sequence encodes CSARRVDTQYF. J is TRBJ2-3 and V is TRBV20-1, with D perhaps matching TRBD2 (6 bases). Looked up from germline, CDR1 is DFQATT and CDR2 is SNEGSKA (reference sequence). V was clipped by 6 bases and J by 6 bases, with 10 bases between them. The CDR3 contains 11 residues.